This T cell receptor beta chain was recovered during a study of shared clonotypes between healthy human individuals. Study-level findings and limits: As a rule, naive subsets had a larger estimated richness than memory subsets.

To note about this clone: Its antigen is not identified.

The method was immunoSEQ multiplex PCR; TCRdb's version includes in-frame clones alone and lacks a portion of them. The sample comprises about 680,000 clones, around three quarters of which are singletons, and 1.5% to 2% rests with the top ten. The length of the CDR3 is 12 residues. With 5 bases clipped from V and 13 bases from J, the junction kept 6 bases outside the gene matches. Looked up from germline, CDR1 is MDHEN and CDR2 is SYDVKM. The clonotype comes from a woman under 40 in good health. This chain uses TRBV28 with TRBJ2-1, with 9 bases fitting TRBD2. Input material: memory CD4+ T cells sorted from blood. Specified subset: CD45RA-negative fraction. The CDR3 DNA sequence: TGTGCCAGCAGTCCTAGCGGGATGCATCAGTTCTTC. It yields the protein CASSPSGMHQFF.